This TCR beta chain is from a study of identical twins. This clonotype was counted only a few times. MiXCR, run by TCRdb on the 5' RACE reads, gives a single entry per CDR3 protein. The repertoire holds about 720,000 distinct CDR3 sequences, with 8% to 9% as singletons. These data were likewise used in another study, on yellow fever vaccine responses in identical twins.

The clonotype originates from a woman aged 18-29 years in good health. Sequencing input: PBMCs.

The CDR3 DNA is TGTGCCAGCAACCGGGACAGGGTGGGGGAAGCCAAAAACATTCAGTACTTC. It specifies CASNRDRVGEAKNIQYF. The chain combines TRBV2 with TRBJ2-4; 9 nucleotides line up with TRBD1. The CDR3 extends over 17 amino acids. The germline V gene has CDR1 SNHLY and CDR2 FYNNEI. Unmatched junction bases numbered 10, after V lost 7 bases and J lost 0 bases.